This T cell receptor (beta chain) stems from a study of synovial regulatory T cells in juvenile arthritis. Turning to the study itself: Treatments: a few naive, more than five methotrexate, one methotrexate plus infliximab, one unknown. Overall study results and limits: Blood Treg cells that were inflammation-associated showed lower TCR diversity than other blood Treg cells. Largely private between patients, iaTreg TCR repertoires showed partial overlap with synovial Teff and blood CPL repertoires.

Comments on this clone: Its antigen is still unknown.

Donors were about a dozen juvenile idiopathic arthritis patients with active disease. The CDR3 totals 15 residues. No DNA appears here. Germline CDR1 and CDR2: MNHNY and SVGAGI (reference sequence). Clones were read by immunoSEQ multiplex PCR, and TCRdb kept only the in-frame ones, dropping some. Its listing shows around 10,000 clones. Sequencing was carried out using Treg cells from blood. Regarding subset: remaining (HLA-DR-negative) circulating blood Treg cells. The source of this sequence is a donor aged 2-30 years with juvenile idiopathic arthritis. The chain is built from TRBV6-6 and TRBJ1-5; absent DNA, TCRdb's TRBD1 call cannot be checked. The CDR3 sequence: CASSYSVSGSQPQHF.